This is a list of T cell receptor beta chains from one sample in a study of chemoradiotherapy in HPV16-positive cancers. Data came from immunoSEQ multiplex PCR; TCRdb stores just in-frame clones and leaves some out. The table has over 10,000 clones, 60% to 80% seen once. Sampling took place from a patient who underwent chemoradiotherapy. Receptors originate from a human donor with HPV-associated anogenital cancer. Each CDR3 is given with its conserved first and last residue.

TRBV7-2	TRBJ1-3	CASSTGQHGNTIYF
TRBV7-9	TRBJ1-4	CASSREGLSEKLFF
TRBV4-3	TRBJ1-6	CASSQDYSPLHF
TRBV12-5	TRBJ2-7	CASGSSEYEQYF
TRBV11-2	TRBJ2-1	CASGTTGTGYDEQFF
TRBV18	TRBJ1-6	CASSPARTGVGGPLHF
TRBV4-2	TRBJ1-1	CASSQRLSNTEAFF
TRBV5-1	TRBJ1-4	CASSLESGSNEKLFF
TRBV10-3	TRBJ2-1	CAISEAGGRYNEQFF
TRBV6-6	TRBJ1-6	CATVRESSYNSPLHF
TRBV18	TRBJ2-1	CASSPQVAGSGDEQFF
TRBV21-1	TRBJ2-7	CASSIPTSGSLKQYF
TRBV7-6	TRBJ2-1	CASSPQPGLAVNEQFF
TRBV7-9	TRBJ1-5	CASSPDSNQPQHF
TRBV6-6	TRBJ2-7	CASSYGEAYEQYF
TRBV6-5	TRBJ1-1	CASSPLTRGTEAFF
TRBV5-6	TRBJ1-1	CASSLGPDLKAFF
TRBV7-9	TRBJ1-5	CASSLSVGIGSNQPQHF
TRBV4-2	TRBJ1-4	CASSPRDSETRRFF
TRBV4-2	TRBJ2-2	CASSLYIPGPQNTGELFF
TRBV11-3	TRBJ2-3	CASSPDFASTDTQYF
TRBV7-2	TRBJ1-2	CASSSLQGAGGYTF
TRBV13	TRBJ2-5	CASSLDREETQYF
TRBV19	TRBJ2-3	CASSIKARRGNTDTQYF
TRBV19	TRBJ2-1	CASSVGLAGGNEQFF
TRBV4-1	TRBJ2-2	CASSQPGGAGELFF
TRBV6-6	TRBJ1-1	CASSYSSLNTEAFF
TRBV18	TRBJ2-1	CASSDTGSSYNEQFF
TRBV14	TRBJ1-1	CASGSGNTEAFF
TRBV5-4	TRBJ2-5	CASSPVGSSGGAWETQYF
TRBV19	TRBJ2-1	CASSIGSGGSSYNEQFF
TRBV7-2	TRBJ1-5	CASSLGGQGSNQPQHF
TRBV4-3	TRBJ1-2	CASSPQLTGIDGYTF
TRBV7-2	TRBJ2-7	CASSLSSGSYEQYF
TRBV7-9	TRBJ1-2	CASSSDAAGEYGYTF
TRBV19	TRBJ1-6	CASTPDRLVVGSPLHF
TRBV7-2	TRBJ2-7	CASSMGRIFYEQYF
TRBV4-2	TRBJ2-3	CASSHSPGTDTQYF
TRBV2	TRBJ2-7	CASSDVRGRDEQYF
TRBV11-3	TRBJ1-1	CASSSRDTGNTEAFF
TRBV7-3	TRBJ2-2	CASSLLGAGELFF
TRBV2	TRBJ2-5	CASRRRYRVQETQYF
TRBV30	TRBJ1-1	CAWSTPQTGSNTEAFF
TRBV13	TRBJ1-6	CASSLEGTAYNSPLHF
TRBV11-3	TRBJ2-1	CASSPGTFAYNEQFF
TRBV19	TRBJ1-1	CASLGTGMNTEAFF
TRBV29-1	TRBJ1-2	CSVEDRGRDYGYTF
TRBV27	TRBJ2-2	CASSGPGLMTGELFF
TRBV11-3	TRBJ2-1	CASSLELAVEPYNEQFF
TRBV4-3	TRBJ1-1	CASSQVPTYRADTEAFF
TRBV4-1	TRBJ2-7	CASSSPRTGRDEQYF
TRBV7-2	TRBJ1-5	CASSLGFWQPQHF
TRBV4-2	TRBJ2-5	CASSQESATQETQYF
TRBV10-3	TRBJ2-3	CAIGGGDREADTQYF
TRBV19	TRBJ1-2	CASSIERGDGYTF
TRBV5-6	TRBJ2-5	CASSSGRQETQYF
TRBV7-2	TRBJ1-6	CASSSQRGNSPLHF